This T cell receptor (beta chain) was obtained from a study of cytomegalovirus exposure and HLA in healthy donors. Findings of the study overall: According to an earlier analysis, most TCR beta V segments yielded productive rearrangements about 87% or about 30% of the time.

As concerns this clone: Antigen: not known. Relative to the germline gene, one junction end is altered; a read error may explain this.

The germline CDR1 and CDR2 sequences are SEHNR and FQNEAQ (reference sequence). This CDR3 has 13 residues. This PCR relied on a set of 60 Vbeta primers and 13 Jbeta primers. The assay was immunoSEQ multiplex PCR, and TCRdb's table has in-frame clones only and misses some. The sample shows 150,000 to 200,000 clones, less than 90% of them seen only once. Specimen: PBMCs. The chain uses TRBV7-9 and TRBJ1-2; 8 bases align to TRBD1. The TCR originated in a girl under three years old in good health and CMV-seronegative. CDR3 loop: CSSSFGQGDGYTF. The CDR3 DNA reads TGTTCCAGCAGCTTCGGACAGGGCGATGGCTACACCTTC.